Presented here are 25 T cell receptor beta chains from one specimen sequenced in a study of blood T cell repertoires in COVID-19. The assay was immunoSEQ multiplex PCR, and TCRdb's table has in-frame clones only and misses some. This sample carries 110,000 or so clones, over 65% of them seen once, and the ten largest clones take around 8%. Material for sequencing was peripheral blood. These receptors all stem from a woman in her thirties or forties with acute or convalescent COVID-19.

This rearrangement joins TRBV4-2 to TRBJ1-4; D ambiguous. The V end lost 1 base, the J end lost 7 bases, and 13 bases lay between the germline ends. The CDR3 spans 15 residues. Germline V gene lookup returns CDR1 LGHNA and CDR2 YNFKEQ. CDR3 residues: CASSQGETRGEKLFF. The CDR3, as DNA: TGTGCCAGCAGCCAAGGAGAAACCCGGGGTGAAAAACTGTTTTTT.

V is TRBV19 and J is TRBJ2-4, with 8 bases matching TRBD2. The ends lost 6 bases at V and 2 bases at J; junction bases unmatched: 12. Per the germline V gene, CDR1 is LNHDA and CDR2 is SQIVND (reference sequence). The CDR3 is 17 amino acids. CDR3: CASRSRGGIITKNIQYF. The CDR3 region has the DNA TGTGCCAGTAGATCCCGGGGGGGAATCATCACCAAAAACATTCAGTACTTC.

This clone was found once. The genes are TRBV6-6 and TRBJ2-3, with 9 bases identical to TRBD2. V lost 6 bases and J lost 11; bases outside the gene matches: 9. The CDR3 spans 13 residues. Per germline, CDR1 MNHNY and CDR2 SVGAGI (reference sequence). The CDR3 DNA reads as TGTGCCAGCAGCCCCCTCATGACTAGCGGGCAGTATTTT. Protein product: CASSPLMTSGQYF.

Here the CDR3 DNA reads TGTGCCAGCAGCTCGGTGTGGACCGGGGAGCTGTTTTTT. The encoded protein is CASSSVWTGELFF. The chain employs TRBV7-2 and TRBJ2-2; D is undetermined. This CDR3 contains 13 residues. The V end lost 4 bases, the J end lost 5 bases, and 8 bases lay between the germline ends. Per germline, CDR1 SGHTA and CDR2 FQGNSA.

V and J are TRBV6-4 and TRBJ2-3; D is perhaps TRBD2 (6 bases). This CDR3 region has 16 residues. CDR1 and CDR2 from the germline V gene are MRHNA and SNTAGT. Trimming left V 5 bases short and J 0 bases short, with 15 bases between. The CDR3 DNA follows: TGTGCCAGCAGTCGAGACTTAGCGGATAGCACAGATACGCAGTATTTT. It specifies CASSRDLADSTDTQYF.

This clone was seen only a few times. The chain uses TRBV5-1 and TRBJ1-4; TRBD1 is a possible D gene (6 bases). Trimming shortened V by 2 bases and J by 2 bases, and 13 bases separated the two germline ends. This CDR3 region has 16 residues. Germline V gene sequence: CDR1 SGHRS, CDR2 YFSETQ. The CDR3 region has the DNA TGCGCCAGCAGCTTAACAGGGAGTTCGACTAATGAAAAACTGTTTTTT. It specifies CASSLTGSSTNEKLFF.

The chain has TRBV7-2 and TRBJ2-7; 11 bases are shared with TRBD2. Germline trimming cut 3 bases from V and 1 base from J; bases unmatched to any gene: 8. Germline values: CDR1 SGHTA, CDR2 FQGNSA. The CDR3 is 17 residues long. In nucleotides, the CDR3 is TGTGCCAGCAGCTTCGGGCTAGCGGGGGGTGAGTCCTACGAGCAGTACTTC. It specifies CASSFGLAGGESYEQYF.

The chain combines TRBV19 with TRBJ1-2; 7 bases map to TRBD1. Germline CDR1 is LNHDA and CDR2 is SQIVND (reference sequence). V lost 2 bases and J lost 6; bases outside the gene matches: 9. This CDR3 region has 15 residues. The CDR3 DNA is TGTGCCAGTAGTATATCCTTAAGAACAGGGGATGGCTACACCTTC. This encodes CASSISLRTGDGYTF.

The CDR3 region has the DNA TGTGCCAGCAGCGGGACTAGCGGTAGCTCCTACGAGCAGTACTTC. Its protein product is CASSGTSGSSYEQYF. The chain has TRBV2 and TRBJ2-7; 11 bases line up with TRBD2. The V gene's germline CDR1 is SNHLY and CDR2 FYNNEI. The CDR3 runs 15 residues. Trimming cost V 6 bases and J 0 bases; bases outside gene matches: 4.

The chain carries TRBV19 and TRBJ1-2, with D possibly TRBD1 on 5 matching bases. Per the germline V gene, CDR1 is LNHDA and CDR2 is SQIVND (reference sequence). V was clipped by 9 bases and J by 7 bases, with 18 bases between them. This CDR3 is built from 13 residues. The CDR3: CASTLLNRGGYTF. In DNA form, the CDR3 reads TGTGCCAGCACCTTGTTGAATAGGGGTGGCTACACCTTC.

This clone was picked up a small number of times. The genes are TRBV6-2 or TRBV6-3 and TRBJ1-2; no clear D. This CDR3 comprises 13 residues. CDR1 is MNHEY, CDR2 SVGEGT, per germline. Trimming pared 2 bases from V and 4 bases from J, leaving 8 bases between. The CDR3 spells CASSYPVSYGYTF. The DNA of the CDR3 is TGTGCCAGCAGTTACCCTGTGAGCTATGGCTACACCTTC.

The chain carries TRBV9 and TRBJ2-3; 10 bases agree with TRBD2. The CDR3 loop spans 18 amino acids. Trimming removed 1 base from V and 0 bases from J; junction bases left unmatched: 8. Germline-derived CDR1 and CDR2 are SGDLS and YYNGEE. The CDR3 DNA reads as TGTGCCAGCAGCGTATCAGCGGGGGGGATCCCTAGCACAGATACGCAGTATTTT. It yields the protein CASSVSAGGIPSTDTQYF.

CDR3 nucleotides: TGTGCCCGTTCCGGGACAGGTGATATTTATAATTCACCCCTCCACTTT. It specifies CARSGTGDIYNSPLHF. This chain joins TRBV30 and TRBJ1-6, with 8 nucleotides matching TRBD1. In germline, CDR1 is GTSNPN, CDR2 SVGIG (reference sequence). Trimming at V came to 8 bases and at J to 4 bases, leaving 13 bases not matched to a gene. The CDR3 is 16 amino acids. The variable domain in full, with the rest retrieved from reference TRBV30 and TRBJ1-6, is SQTIHQWPATLVQPVGSPLSLECTVEGTSNPNLYWYRQAAGRGLQLLFYSVGIGQISSEVPQNLSASRPQDRQFILSSKKLLLSDSGFYLCARSGTGDIYNSPLHFGNGTRLTVT.

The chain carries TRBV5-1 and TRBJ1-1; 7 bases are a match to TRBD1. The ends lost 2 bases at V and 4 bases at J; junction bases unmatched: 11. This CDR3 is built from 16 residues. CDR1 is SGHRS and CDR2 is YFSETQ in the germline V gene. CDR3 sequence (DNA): TGCGCCAGCAGCTTTACACCGGGAGCAGGGGGCACTGAAGCTTTCTTT. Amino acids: CASSFTPGAGGTEAFF.

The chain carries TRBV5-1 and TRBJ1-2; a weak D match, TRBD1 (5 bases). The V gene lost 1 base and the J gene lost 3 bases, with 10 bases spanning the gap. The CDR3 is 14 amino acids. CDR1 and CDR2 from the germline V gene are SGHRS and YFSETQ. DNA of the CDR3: TGCGCCAGCAGCTTGCGTGGGGGGGACTATGGCTACACCTTC. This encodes CASSLRGGDYGYTF. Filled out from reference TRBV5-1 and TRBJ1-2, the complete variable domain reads KAGVTQTPRYLIKTRGQQVTLSCSPISGHRSVSWYQQTPGQGLQFLFEYFSETQRNKGNFPGRFSGRQFSNSRSEMNVSTLELGDSALYLCASSLRGGDYGYTFGSGTRLTVV.

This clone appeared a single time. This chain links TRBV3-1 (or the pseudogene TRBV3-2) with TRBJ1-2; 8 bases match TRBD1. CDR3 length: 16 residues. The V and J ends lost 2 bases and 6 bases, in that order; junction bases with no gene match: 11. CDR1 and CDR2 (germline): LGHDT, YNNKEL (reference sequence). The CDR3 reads CASSQQGPRTGNGYTF. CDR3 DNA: TGTGCCAGCAGCCAACAAGGCCCCAGGACAGGGAATGGCTACACCTTC.

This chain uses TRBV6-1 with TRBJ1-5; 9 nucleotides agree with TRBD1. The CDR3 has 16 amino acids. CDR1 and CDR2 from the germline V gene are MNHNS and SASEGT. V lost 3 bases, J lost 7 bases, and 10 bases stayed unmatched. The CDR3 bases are TGTGCCAGCAGTGAGCAACAGGGGGCGCGTGGACAGCCCCAGCATTTT. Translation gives CASSEQQGARGQPQHF.

The CDR3 spells CASSAESYGDKFF. The CDR3 DNA is TGTGCCAGCAGCGCTGAAAGTTATGGGGACAAGTTCTTC. The V gene is TRBV6-5, the J gene TRBJ2-1; TRBD1 is a possible D gene (6 bases). The CDR3 totals 13 residues. V lost 6 bases, J lost 14 bases, and 20 bases lay in between. Germline V lookup: CDR1 MNHEY, CDR2 SVGAGI.

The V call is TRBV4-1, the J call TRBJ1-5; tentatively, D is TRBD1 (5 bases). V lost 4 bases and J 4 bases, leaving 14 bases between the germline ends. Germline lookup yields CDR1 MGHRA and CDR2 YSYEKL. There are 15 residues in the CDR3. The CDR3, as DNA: TGCGCCAGCAGCCGACCGGGACGGGAGAATCAGCCCCAGCATTTT. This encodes CASSRPGRENQPQHF.

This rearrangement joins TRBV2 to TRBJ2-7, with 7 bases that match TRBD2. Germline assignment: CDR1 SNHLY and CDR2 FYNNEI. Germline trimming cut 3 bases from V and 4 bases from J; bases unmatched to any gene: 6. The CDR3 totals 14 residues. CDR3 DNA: TGTGCCAGCAGTGATTCGCGGGGGAGGTACGAGCAGTACTTC. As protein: CASSDSRGRYEQYF.

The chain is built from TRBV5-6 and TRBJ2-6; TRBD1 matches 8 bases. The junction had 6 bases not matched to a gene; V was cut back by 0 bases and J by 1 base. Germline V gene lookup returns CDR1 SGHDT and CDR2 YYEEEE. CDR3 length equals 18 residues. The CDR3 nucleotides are TGTGCCAGCAGCTTGGCGACAGGGGTAACTTCTGGGGCCAACGTCCTGACTTTC. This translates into CASSLATGVTSGANVLTF.

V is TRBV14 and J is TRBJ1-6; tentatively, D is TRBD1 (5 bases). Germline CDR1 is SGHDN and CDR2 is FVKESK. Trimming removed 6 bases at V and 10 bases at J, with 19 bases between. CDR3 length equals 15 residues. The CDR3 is CASRSVTGKDSPLHF. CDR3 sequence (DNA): TGTGCCAGCAGGAGCGTAACAGGTAAAGACTCACCCCTCCACTTT.

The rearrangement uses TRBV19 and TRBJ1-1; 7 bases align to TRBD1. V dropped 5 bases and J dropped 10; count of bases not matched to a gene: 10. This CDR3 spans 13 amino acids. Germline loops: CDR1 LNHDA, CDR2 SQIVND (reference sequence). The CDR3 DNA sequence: TGTGCCAGTAGTGAGACAGGGATATTGAGAGCTTTCTTT. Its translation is CASSETGILRAFF. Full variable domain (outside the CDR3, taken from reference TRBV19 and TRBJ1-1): DGGITQSPKYLFRKEGQNVTLSCEQNLNHDAMYWYRQDPGQGLRLIYYSQIVNDFQKGDIAEGYSVSREKKESFPLTVTSAQKNPTAFYLCASSETGILRAFFGQGTRLTVV.

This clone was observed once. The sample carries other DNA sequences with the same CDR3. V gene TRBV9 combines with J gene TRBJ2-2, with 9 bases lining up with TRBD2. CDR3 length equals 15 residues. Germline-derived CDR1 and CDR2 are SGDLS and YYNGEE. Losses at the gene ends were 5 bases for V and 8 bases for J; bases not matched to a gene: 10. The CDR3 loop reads CASRKTSGGTGELFF. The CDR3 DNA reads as TGTGCCAGCAGAAAGACTAGCGGAGGCACTGGGGAGCTGTTTTTT.

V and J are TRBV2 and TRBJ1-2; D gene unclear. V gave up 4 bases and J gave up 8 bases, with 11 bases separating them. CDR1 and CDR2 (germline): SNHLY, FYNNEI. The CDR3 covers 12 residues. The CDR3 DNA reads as TGTGCCAGCAGTGCCGAGACAACGGGCTACACCTTC. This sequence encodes CASSAETTGYTF.